One sample yielded the 27 T cell receptor beta chains listed below, sequenced in a study of control samples from healthy donors and cancer patients. Assay used: immunoSEQ multiplex PCR; TCRdb lists only in-frame clones, some missing. The repertoire holds fewer than 95,000 clones, with 86% as singletons. Sequencing was done on a sample of blood. The source is a woman aged 50 to 60 in good health.

This clone was seen only once. The chain carries TRBV7-2 and TRBJ2-7, with TRBD1 matching over 7 bases. The CDR3 extends over 14 amino acids. Germline V gene sequence: CDR1 SGHTA, CDR2 FQGNSA. V was clipped by 3 bases and J by 0 bases; unmatched bases: 2. CDR3 DNA sequence: TGTGCCAGCAGCTTCCGGGACAGCTCCTACGAGCAGTACTTC. Translating it yields CASSFRDSSYEQYF.

The CDR3 DNA follows: TGTGCCAGCAGCCGCGGACAGGCTTTCACTGAAGCTTTCTTT. Protein sequence: CASSRGQAFTEAFF. The chain combines TRBV3-1 (or the pseudogene TRBV3-2) with TRBJ1-1; TRBD1 agrees at 7 bases. J was trimmed by 4 bases and V by 4 bases; bases with no gene match: 6. The CDR3 covers 14 residues. CDR1 LGHDT and CDR2 YNNKEL come from the germline V gene (reference sequence).

This clone was observed a few times. The rearrangement uses TRBV29-1 and TRBJ2-1, with TRBD2 identical over 10 bases. With 6 bases clipped from V and 5 bases from J, the junction kept 4 bases outside the gene matches. From germline, CDR1 is SQVTM and CDR2 ANQGSEA. This CDR3 comprises 13 residues. CDR3: CSVGTSDDNEQFF. DNA for the CDR3: TGCAGCGTCGGGACTAGCGATGACAATGAGCAGTTCTTC.

This chain connects TRBV19 to TRBJ1-2; TRBD1 matches 9 bases. Germline V gene sequence: CDR1 LNHDA, CDR2 SQIVND (reference sequence). After removal of 3 bases from V and 4 bases from J, the junction contained 9 bases not matched to a gene. The CDR3 spans 16 residues. In DNA, the CDR3 is TGTGCCAGTAGTATGGAAACAGGGGGCTTTGGCTATGGCTACACCTTC. Translation gives CASSMETGGFGYGYTF.

Remarks on this clone: The sample contains more than one DNA sequence encoding this CDR3. The chain links TRBV11-3 to TRBJ2-6; perhaps TRBD2 as D (6 bases). CDR3 length equals 16 residues. Germline V gives CDR1 SGHNT, CDR2 YENEEA. Trimming cost V 5 bases and J 2 bases, with 13 bases left between them. CDR3 amino acids: CASSNRGGAGANVLTF. CDR3 in DNA: TGTGCCAGCAGCAATAGGGGCGGGGCTGGGGCCAACGTCCTGACTTTC.

The chain recombines TRBV7-2 with TRBJ1-4, with TRBD1 identical over 7 bases. The germline gives CDR1 SGHTA, CDR2 FQGNSA. The CDR3 has 15 amino acids. After removal of 3 bases from V and 8 bases from J, the junction contained 9 bases not matched to a gene. This CDR3 is CASSLQTGRKEKLFF. For the CDR3, the DNA is TGTGCCAGCAGCTTGCAGACAGGGCGGAAAGAAAAACTGTTTTTT.

The V gene is TRBV9, the J gene TRBJ2-7; D gene unclear. This CDR3 has 15 residues. V was pared by 3 bases and J by 3 bases, with 16 bases between. Germline CDR1 reads SGDLS; CDR2 reads YYNGEE. CDR3 in amino acids: CASSASLGSGYEQYF. The CDR3 DNA is TGTGCCAGCAGCGCATCCCTCGGCTCGGGCTACGAGCAGTACTTC.

The rearrangement links TRBV18 to TRBJ1-5; 7 nucleotides line up with TRBD1. The V gene end was trimmed by 3 bases and the J gene end by 4 bases; junction bases not matched to a gene: 9. Germline V gene sequence: CDR1 KGHSH, CDR2 LQKENI. The CDR3 runs 16 residues. CDR3 DNA sequence: TGTGCCAGCTCACCTCAGGGGGGACAGACGAATCAGCCCCAGCATTTT. Amino acids: CASSPQGGQTNQPQHF.

The chain employs TRBV9 and TRBJ2-5, with 8 positions matching TRBD1. Trimming cost V 3 bases and J 3 bases; bases outside gene matches: 7. The V gene's germline CDR1 is SGDLS and CDR2 YYNGEE. The length of the CDR3 is 15 residues. The CDR3 is CASSARTGMEETQYF. The CDR3 nucleotides are TGTGCCAGCAGCGCCCGGACAGGGATGGAAGAGACCCAGTACTTC.

The V gene is TRBV6-2 or TRBV6-3, the J gene TRBJ2-1, with unresolved D. The germline V and J ends were trimmed by 6 bases and 10 bases, with 16 bases remaining between them. The germline V gene has CDR1 MNHEY and CDR2 SVGEGT. This CDR3 comprises 13 residues. The CDR3 sequence: CASSLSSFREQFF. DNA of the CDR3: TGTGCCAGCAGCCTAAGCTCGTTTCGCGAGCAGTTCTTC.

This clone was seen just once. This rearrangement joins TRBV24-1 to TRBJ2-3; the match to TRBD2 covers 11 bases. Germline CDR1 and CDR2: KGHDR and SFDVKD. The CDR3 spans 17 residues. Trimming at V came to 2 bases and at J to 2 bases, leaving 5 bases not matched to a gene. CDR3 residues: CATSDSSSGGPTDTQYF. As DNA, the CDR3 is TGTGCCACCAGTGATTCATCTAGCGGGGGGCCCACAGATACGCAGTATTTT.

V and J are TRBV6-5 and TRBJ2-3, with 7 bases aligning to TRBD1. Germline CDR1 MNHEY, CDR2 SVGAGI. This CDR3 has 15 amino acids. Trimming took 7 bases from V and 4 from J; bases not matched to a gene: 11. The CDR3 is CASKGGGQKSDTQYF. The CDR3 DNA reads TGTGCCAGCAAGGGTGGGGGACAGAAGTCAGATACGCAGTATTTT.

J is TRBJ1-1 and V is TRBV19; the D gene is possibly TRBD1 (6 bases). The V end was cut by 10 bases, the J end by 8 bases, with 26 bases between. From germline, CDR1 is LNHDA and CDR2 SQIVND (reference sequence). CDR3 size: 15 residues. CDR3 DNA sequence: TGTGCCACCACCCGGGACACAATTGCCGGACGAGAAGCTTTCTTT. Amino acids: CATTRDTIAGREAFF. The full variable domain, completed using reference TRBV19 and TRBJ1-1, is DGGITQSPKYLFRKEGQNVTLSCEQNLNHDAMYWYRQDPGQGLRLIYYSQIVNDFQKGDIAEGYSVSREKKESFPLTVTSAQKNPTAFYLCATTRDTIAGREAFFGQGTRLTVV.

The rearrangement uses TRBV4-2 and TRBJ2-7; D gene uncertain. CDR1 is LGHNA and CDR2 is YNFKEQ in the germline V gene. The CDR3 contains 14 residues. Between the trimmed V and J ends, which lost 0 bases and 6 bases, there was a span of 12 bases. The CDR3 DNA reads TGTGCCAGCAGCCAAGAAATATTAACTCTCGAGCAGTACTTC. Protein product: CASSQEILTLEQYF.

The rearrangement links TRBV18 to TRBJ1-1; the match to TRBD1 covers 7 bases. The CDR3 sequence is 16 residues long. Germline-derived CDR1 and CDR2 are KGHSH and LQKENI. J gave up 2 bases and V 1 base, and 7 bases lay outside the gene matches. Written as DNA, the CDR3 is TGTGCCAGCTCACCACAAGACAGGGCCCCCAACACTGAAGCTTTCTTT. It translates to CASSPQDRAPNTEAFF.

The V call is TRBV19, the J call TRBJ1-5; D possibly corresponds to TRBD1 (6 bases). CDR1 and CDR2 from the germline V gene are LNHDA and SQIVND (reference sequence). This CDR3 is 16 amino acids long. With 1 base removed from V and 4 bases from J, the gap between germline ends came to 14 bases. Here the CDR3 DNA reads TGTGCCAGTAGTATAGGGAGGGGGGCAGCAAATCAGCCCCAGCATTTT. Translated: CASSIGRGAANQPQHF.

V is TRBV4-2 and J is TRBJ1-2; 10 bases match TRBD1. Germline CDR1 is LGHNA and CDR2 is YNFKEQ. V was clipped by 4 bases and J by 4 bases; unmatched bases: 9. The CDR3 sequence is 16 residues long. CDR3: CASSLYSGTGVYGYTF. The DNA for the CDR3 is TGTGCCAGCAGCCTATACTCCGGGACAGGGGTCTATGGCTACACCTTC.

This clone was observed a few times. This chain connects TRBV7-2 to TRBJ1-5; no firm D call. The CDR3 contains 14 residues. The V and J ends lost 1 base and 5 bases respectively, with 9 bases between them. Per the germline V gene, CDR1 is SGHTA and CDR2 is FQGNSA. The CDR3 nucleotides read TGTGCCAGCAGCTTAGTTGTTAACGATCAGCCCCAGCATTTT. Protein sequence: CASSLVVNDQPQHF.

The chain employs TRBV6-2 or TRBV6-3 and TRBJ2-7; possibly TRBD2 for D (6 bases). Trimming stripped 2 bases from V and 1 base from J, with 18 bases between. From germline, CDR1 is MNHEY and CDR2 SVGEGT. The CDR3 is 17 amino acids. The DNA for the CDR3 is TGTGCCAGCAGTTACCCCCGTTGGGCAGGGAGGTCCTACGAGCAGTACTTC. Translation gives CASSYPRWAGRSYEQYF.

The V and J genes are TRBV5-1 and TRBJ2-2; no clear D gene. CDR1 and CDR2 from the germline V gene are SGHRS and YFSETQ. V was cut by 0 bases and J by 6 bases, with 9 bases left in between. This CDR3 is 14 amino acids long. The CDR3 DNA is TGCGCCAGCAGCTTGGGCAGGCCGGCCGGGGAGCTGTTTTTT. It is translated as CASSLGRPAGELFF. The full variable domain, with the rest looked up from reference TRBV5-1 and TRBJ2-2, is KAGVTQTPRYLIKTRGQQVTLSCSPISGHRSVSWYQQTPGQGLQFLFEYFSETQRNKGNFPGRFSGRQFSNSRSEMNVSTLELGDSALYLCASSLGRPAGELFFGEGSRLTVL.

This rearrangement joins TRBV9 to TRBJ1-1; D is possibly TRBD1 (5 bases). The ends were cut back, 4 bases at V and 3 bases at J, with 13 bases in the middle. The germline V gene encodes CDR1 SGDLS and CDR2 YYNGEE. The CDR3 sequence is 14 residues long. In DNA, the CDR3 is TGTGCCAGCAGCCTGGGGGGGAGTTACACTGAAGCTTTCTTT. Protein product: CASSLGGSYTEAFF.

The chain joins TRBV5-1 to TRBJ1-4; D gene unclear. CDR3 size: 14 residues. V was cut by 4 bases and J by 6 bases, with 13 bases left in between. In germline, CDR1 is SGHRS, CDR2 YFSETQ. CDR3 DNA sequence: TGCGCCAGCAGCGCATGGGCTACGGATGAAAAACTGTTTTTT. Protein sequence: CASSAWATDEKLFF.

The V gene is TRBV2, the J gene TRBJ2-5; no firm D call. The CDR3 runs 12 residues. Between the trimmed V and J ends, which lost 6 bases and 3 bases, there was a span of 8 bases. CDR1 and CDR2 (germline): SNHLY, FYNNEI. The CDR3 sequence is CASRSDEETQYF. CDR3 sequence (DNA): TGTGCCAGCAGGTCGGACGAAGAGACCCAGTACTTC.

The V and J genes are TRBV19 and TRBJ1-1; D is possibly TRBD1 (6 bases). Trimming took off 0 bases at V and 0 bases at J, with 11 bases between the two ends. CDR1 and CDR2 from the germline V gene are LNHDA and SQIVND (reference sequence). This CDR3 spans 16 amino acids. CDR3 amino acids: CASSIDPTGMNTEAFF. The CDR3 DNA is TGTGCCAGTAGTATAGATCCGACAGGTATGAACACTGAAGCTTTCTTT.

The chain links TRBV6-5 to TRBJ2-1; 8 nucleotides line up with TRBD2. After removal of 6 bases from V and 6 bases from J, the junction contained 7 bases not matched to a gene. Germline assignment: CDR1 MNHEY and CDR2 SVGAGI. This CDR3 contains 14 residues. The CDR3 DNA reads TGTGCCAGCAGGAACACCGGGACTAGCAATGAGCAGTTCTTC. Translation gives CASRNTGTSNEQFF.

The chain uses TRBV11-2 and TRBJ2-7; tentatively, D is TRBD2 (5 bases). V was cut by 3 bases and J by 1 base, with 16 bases left in between. The length of the CDR3 is 16 residues. CDR1 is SGHAT, CDR2 FQNNGV, per germline. CDR3: CASSFGSLRGSYEQYF. CDR3 nucleotide sequence: TGTGCCAGCAGCTTTGGGAGCCTACGGGGATCCTACGAGCAGTACTTC.

The chain carries TRBV3-1 (or the pseudogene TRBV3-2) and TRBJ2-1, with 14 bases identical to TRBD2. Germline-derived CDR1 and CDR2 are LGHDT and YNNKEL (reference sequence). Trimming cost V 4 bases and J 3 bases; bases outside gene matches: 5. The CDR3 covers 17 residues. CDR3 DNA: TGTGCCAGCAGCCGGGGGACTAGCGGGAGTATCTACAATGAGCAGTTCTTC. Its translation is CASSRGTSGSIYNEQFF.